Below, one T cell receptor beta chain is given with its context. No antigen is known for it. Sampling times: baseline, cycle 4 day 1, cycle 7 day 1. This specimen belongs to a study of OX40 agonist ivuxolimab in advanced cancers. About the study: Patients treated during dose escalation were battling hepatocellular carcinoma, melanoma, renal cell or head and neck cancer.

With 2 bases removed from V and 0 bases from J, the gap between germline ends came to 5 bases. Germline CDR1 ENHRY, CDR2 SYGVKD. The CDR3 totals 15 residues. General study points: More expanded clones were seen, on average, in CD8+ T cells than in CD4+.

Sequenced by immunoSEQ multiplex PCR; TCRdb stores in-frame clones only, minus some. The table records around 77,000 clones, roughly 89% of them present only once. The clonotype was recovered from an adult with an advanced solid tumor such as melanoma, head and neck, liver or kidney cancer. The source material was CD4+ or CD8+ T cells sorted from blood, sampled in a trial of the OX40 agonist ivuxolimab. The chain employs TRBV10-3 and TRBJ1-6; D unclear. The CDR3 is CAISEQSSYNSPLHF. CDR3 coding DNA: TGTGCCATCAGTGAGCAGAGCTCCTATAATTCACCCCTCCACTTT.